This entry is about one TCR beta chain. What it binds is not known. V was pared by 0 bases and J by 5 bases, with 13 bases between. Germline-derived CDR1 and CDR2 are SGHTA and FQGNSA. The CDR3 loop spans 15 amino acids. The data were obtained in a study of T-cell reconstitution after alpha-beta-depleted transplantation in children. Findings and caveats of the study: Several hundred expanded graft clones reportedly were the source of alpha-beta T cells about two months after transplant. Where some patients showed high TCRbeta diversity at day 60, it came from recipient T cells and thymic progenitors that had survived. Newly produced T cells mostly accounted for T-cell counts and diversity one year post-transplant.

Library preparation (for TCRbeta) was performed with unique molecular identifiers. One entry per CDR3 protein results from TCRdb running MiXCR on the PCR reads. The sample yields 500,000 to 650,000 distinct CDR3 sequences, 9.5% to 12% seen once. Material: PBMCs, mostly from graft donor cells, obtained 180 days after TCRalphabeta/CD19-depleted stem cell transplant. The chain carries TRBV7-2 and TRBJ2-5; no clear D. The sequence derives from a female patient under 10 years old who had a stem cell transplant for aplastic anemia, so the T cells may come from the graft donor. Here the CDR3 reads CASSLAIGMGETQYF. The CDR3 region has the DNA TGTGCCAGCAGCTTAGCTATAGGGATGGGGGAGACCCAGTACTTC.